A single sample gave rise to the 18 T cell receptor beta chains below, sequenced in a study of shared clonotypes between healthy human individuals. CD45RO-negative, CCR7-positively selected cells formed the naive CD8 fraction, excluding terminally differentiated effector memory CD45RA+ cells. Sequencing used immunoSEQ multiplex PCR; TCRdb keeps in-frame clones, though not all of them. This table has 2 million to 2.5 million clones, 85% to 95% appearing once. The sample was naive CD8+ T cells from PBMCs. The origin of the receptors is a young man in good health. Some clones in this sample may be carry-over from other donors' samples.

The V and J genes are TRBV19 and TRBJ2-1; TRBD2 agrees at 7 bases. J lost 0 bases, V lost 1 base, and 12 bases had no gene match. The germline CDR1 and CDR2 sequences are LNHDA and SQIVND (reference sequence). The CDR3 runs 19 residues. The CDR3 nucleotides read TGTGCCAGTAGTATAGGTAGCGGGTTCGTTATCAGCTCCTACAATGAGCAGTTCTTC. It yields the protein CASSIGSGFVISSYNEQFF.

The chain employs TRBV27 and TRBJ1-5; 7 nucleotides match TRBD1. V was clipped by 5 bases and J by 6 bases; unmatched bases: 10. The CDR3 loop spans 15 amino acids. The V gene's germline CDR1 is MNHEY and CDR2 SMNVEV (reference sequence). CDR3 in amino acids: CASSPGTVAGQPQHF. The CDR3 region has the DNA TGTGCCAGCAGTCCAGGGACAGTTGCCGGTCAGCCCCAGCATTTT.

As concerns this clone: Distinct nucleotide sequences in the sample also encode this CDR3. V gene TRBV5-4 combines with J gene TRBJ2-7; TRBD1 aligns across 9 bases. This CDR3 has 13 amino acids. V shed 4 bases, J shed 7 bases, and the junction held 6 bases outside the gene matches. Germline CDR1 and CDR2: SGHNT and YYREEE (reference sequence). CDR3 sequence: CASSLGQGGEQYF. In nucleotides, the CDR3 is TGTGCCAGCAGCCTGGGACAGGGAGGGGAGCAGTACTTC.

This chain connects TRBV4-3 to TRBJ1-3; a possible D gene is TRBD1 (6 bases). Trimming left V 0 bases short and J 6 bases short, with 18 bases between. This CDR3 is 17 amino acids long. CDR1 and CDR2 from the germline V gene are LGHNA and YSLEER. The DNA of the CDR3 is TGCGCCAGCAGCCAAGAAGTGTATGCAGGGGAGGAAAACACCATATATTTT. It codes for CASSQEVYAGEENTIYF.

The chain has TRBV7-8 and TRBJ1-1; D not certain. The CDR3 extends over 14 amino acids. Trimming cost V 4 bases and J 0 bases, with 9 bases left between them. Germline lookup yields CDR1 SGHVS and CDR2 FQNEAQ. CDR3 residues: CASSSDRMNTEAFF. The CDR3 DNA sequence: TGTGCCAGCAGCTCGGACCGCATGAACACTGAAGCTTTCTTT.

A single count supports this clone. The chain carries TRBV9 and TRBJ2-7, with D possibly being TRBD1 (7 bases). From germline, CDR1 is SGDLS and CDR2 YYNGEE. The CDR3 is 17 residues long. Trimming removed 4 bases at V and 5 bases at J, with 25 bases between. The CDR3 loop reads CASSQGGGTGIFNEQYF. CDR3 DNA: TGTGCCAGCAGCCAGGGGGGCGGTACAGGGATCTTTAACGAGCAGTACTTC.

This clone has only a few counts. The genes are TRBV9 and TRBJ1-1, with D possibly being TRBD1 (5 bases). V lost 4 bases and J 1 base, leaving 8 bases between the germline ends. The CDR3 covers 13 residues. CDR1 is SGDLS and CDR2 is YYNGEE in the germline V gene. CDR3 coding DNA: TGTGCCAGCAGCACGGGACCGAACACTGAAGCTTTCTTT. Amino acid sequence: CASSTGPNTEAFF.

The CDR3 loop reads CASSGMSTEAFF. The CDR3 coding sequence is TGTGCCAGCAGCGGGATGAGCACTGAAGCTTTCTTT. V gene TRBV5-6 combines with J gene TRBJ1-1; no reliable D call. CDR3 length: 12 residues. Trimming cost V 4 bases and J 4 bases, with 8 bases left between them. CDR1 SGHDT and CDR2 YYEEEE come from the germline V gene.

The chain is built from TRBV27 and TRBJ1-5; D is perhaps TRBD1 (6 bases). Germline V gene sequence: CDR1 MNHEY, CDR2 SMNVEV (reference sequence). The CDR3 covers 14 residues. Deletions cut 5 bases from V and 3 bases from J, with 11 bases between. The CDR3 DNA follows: TGTGCCAGCAGTGCGGGACAATTCAATCAGCCCCAGCATTTT. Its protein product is CASSAGQFNQPQHF.

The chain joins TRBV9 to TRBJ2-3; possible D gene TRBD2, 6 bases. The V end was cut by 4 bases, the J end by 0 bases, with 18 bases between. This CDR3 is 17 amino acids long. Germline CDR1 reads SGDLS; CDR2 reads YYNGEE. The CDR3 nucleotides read TGTGCCAGCAGCCCCTCTTGGGGCGGGGCCAGCACAGATACGCAGTATTTT. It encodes CASSPSWGGASTDTQYF.

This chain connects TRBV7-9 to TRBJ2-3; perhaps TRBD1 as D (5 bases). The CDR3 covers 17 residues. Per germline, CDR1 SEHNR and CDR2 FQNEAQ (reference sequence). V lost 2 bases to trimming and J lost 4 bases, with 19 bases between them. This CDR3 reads CASSLTDSALWSDTQYF. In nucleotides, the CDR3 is TGTGCCAGCAGCTTAACTGACAGCGCCCTTTGGTCAGATACGCAGTATTTT.

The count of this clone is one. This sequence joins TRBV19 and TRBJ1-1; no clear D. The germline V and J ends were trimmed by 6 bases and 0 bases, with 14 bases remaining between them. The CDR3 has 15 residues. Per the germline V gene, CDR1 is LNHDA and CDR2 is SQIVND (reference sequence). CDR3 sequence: CASSPYEAMNTEAFF. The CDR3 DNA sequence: TGTGCCAGTAGCCCCTATGAGGCTATGAACACTGAAGCTTTCTTT.

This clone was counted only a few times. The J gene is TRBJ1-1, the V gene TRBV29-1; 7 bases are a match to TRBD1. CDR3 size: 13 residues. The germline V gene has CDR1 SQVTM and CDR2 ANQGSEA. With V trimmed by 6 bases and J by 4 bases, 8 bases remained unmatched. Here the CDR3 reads CSVRTGLGTEAFF. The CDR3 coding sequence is TGCAGCGTCAGGACAGGACTCGGCACTGAAGCTTTCTTT. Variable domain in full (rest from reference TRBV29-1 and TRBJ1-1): SAVISQKPSRDICQRGTSLTIQCQVDSQVTMMFWYRQQPGQSLTLIATANQGSEATYESGFVIDKFPISRPNLTFSTLTVSNMSPEDSSIYLCSVRTGLGTEAFFGQGTRLTVV.

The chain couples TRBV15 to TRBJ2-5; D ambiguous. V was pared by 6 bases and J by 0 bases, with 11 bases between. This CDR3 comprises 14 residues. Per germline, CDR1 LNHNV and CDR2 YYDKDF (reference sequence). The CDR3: CATSDGTYQETQYF. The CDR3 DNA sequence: TGTGCCACCAGTGACGGAACGTACCAAGAGACCCAGTACTTC.

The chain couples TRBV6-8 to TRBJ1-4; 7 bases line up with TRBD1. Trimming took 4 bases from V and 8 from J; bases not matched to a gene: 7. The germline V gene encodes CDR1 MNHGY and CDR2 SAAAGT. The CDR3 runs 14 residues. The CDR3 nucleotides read TGTGCCAGCAGTTCCGACAGGGAAGGCGAAAAACTGTTTTTT. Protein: CASSSDREGEKLFF.

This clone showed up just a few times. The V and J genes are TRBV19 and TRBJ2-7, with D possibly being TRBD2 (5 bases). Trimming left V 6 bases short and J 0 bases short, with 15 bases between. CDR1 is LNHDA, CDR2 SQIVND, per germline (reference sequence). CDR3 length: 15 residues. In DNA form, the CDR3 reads TGTGCCAGTAGAGAAAGCGGTTTCCCCTCCTACGAGCAGTACTTC. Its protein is CASRESGFPSYEQYF.

The CDR3 region is CAWSVRGQGLYEQYF. As DNA, the CDR3 is TGTGCCTGGAGTGTACGAGGACAGGGTCTCTACGAGCAGTACTTC. This chain uses TRBV30 with TRBJ2-7; 8 positions agree with TRBD1. After removal of 0 bases from V and 3 bases from J, the junction contained 7 bases not matched to a gene. CDR1 and CDR2 from the germline V gene are GTSNPN and SVGIG (reference sequence). There are 15 residues in the CDR3.

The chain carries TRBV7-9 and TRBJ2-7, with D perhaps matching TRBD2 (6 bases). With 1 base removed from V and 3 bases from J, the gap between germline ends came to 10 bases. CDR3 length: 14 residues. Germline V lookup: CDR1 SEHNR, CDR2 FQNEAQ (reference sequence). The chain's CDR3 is CASSLELRDYEQYF. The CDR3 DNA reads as TGTGCCAGCAGCTTAGAATTGCGGGACTACGAGCAGTACTTC.